The present T cell receptor (beta chain) was sequenced within a study of blood T cell repertoires in COVID-19. Study-wide background: Samples of COVID-19 (acute and convalescent) were obtained from the United States, Italy and Spain. The analysed material was cDNA or gDNA that came from T cells, B-cell-depleted T cells, or PBMCs.

Original handling: Amplification from reference gene primers served as the basis for estimated nucleated cell counts. Data came from immunoSEQ multiplex PCR; TCRdb stores just in-frame clones and leaves some out. V, J and clone size were drawn from that table, and D and trimming were deduced from the DNA. This repertoire shows about 150,000 clones, roughly 90% found once; its top ten account for more than 2%. CDR1 and CDR2 (germline): SGHDT, YYEEEE. The CDR3 totals 16 residues. With 4 bases clipped from V and 4 bases from J, the junction kept 7 bases outside the gene matches. Enrolled during active infection, Seattle patients were then followed longitudinally.

The V gene is TRBV5-6, the J gene TRBJ2-2; TRBD1 aligns across 10 bases. The specimen was peripheral blood. The clonotype was recovered from a human donor with COVID-19, enrolled during active disease. The donor label of this sample is uncertain. CDR3 nucleotides: TGTGCCAGCAGCAGAGGGACAGGGGATAGCACCGGGGAGCTGTTTTTT. It translates to CASSRGTGDSTGELFF.